This TCR beta chain was captured by sequencing in a study of shared clonotypes between healthy human individuals. Overall study findings and caveats: Among non-shared clonotypes, generation probabilities were lower than among those shared by all four donors.

In the case of this clone: What it binds is not known.

The repertoire was sequenced with immunoSEQ multiplex PCR; TCRdb's copy has only in-frame clones and lacks some. The repertoire holds roughly 300,000 clones, 70% to 75% seen once, with about 10% in the top ten. The CDR3 covers 15 residues. From germline, CDR1 is LNHDA and CDR2 SQIVND (reference sequence). V was clipped by 2 bases and J by 8 bases, with 13 bases between them. The sequenced sample consisted of memory CD4+ T cells sorted from blood. The subset is: CD45RA-negative fraction. The gene calls are TRBV19 and TRBJ1-6; D possibly corresponds to TRBD1 (6 bases). The sequence was collected from a man aged 25 to 45 in good health. The CDR3 reads CASSIQGGFDSPLHF. The CDR3 DNA reads as TGTGCCAGTAGTATACAAGGGGGTTTTGATTCACCCCTCCACTTT.